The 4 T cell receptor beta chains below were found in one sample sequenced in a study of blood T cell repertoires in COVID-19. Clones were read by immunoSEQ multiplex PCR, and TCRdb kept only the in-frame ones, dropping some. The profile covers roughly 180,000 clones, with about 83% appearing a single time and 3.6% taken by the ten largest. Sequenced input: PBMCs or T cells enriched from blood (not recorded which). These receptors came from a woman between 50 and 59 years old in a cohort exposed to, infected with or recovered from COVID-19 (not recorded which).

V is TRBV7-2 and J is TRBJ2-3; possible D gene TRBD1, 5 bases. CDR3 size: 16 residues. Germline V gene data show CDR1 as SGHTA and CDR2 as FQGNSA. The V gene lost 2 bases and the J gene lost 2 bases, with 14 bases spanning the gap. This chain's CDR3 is CASSLRGRVTTDTQYF. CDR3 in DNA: TGTGCCAGCAGCTTAAGGGGTAGAGTGACCACAGATACGCAGTATTTT.

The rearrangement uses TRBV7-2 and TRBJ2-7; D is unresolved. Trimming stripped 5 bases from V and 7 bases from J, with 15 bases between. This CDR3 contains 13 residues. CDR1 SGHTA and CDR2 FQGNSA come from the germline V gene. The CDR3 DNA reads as TGTGCCAGCAGCCCCGTTGTGTTGAGGGAGCAGTACTTC. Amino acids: CASSPVVLREQYF.

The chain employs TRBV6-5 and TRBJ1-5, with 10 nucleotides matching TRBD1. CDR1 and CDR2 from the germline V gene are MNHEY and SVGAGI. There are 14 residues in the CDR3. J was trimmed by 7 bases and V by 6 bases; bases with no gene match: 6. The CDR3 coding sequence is TGTGCCAGCAGGGGACAGGGGTTCCTCCAGCCCCAGCATTTT. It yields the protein CASRGQGFLQPQHF.

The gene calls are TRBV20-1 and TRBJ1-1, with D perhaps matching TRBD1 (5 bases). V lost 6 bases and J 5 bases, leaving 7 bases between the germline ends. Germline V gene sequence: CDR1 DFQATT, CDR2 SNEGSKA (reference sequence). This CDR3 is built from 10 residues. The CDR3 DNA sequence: TGCAGTGCCAAGGGGACTGAAGCTTTCTTT. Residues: CSAKGTEAFF.